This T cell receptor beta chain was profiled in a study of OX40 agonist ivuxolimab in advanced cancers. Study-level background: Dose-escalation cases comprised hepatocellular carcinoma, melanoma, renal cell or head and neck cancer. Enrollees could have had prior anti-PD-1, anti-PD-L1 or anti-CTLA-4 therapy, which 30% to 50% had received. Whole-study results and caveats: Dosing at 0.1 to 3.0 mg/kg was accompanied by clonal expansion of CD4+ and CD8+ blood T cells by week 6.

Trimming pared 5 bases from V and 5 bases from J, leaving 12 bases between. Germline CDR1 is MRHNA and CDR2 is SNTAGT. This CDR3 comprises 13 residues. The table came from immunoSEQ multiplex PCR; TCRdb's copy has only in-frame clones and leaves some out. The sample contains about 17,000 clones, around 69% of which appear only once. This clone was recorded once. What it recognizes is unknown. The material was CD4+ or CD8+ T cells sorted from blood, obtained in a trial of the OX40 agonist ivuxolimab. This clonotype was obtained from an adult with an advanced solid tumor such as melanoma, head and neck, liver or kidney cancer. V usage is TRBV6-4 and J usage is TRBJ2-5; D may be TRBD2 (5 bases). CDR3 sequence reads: CASSYLGEETQYF. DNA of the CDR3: TGTGCCAGCAGTTATCTTGGGGAGGAGACCCAGTACTTC.